What follows describes a single T cell receptor beta chain. Antigen unknown. The data are from a study of PD-1 blockade in classical Hodgkin lymphoma. Study-level information: The patients were dosed with nivolumab 3 mg/kg, infused intravenously every 2 weeks.

Every patient experienced relapse after autologous stem cell transplantation, and brentuximab vedotin exposure varied. The CDR3 totals 14 residues. The germline gives CDR1 SGHDN, CDR2 FVKESK. Trimming removed 1 base from V and 8 bases from J, with 12 bases in between. Study-wide points: Patients with an early start, nivolumab under 1 year after ASCT, were excluded. Possible causes of repertoire differences, disease activity or prior therapy, remain undefined. The study found complete responders had baseline diversity similar to newly diagnosed patients.

Data came from immunoSEQ multiplex PCR; TCRdb stores just in-frame clones and leaves some out. The table includes over 50,000 clones, just under 75% detected once. The sample here was peripheral blood mononuclear cells (PBMCs), taken before the second cycle of nivolumab. This receptor was taken from a human donor with classical Hodgkin lymphoma. The genes are TRBV14 and TRBJ2-1; no firm D call. The CDR3 DNA sequence: TGTGCCAGCAGCCAAGGTGTTAGTTGGTATGAGCAGTTCTTC. Translation gives CASSQGVSWYEQFF.